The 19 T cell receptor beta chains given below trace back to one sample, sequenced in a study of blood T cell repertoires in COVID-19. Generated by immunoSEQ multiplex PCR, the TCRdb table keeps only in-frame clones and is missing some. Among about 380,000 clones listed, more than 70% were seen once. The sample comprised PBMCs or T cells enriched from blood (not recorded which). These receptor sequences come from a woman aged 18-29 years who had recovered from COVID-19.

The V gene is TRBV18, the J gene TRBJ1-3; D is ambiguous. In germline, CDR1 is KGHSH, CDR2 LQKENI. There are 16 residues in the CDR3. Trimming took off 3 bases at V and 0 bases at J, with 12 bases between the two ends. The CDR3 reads CASSPLTPVSGNTIYF. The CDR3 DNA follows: TGTGCCAGCTCACCTCTGACACCCGTCTCTGGAAACACCATATATTTT. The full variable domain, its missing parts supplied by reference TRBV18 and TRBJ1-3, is NAGVMQNPRHLVRRRGQEARLRCSPMKGHSHVYWYRQLPEEGLKFMVYLQKENIIDESGMPKERFSAEFPKEGPSILRIQQVVRGDSAAYFCASSPLTPVSGNTIYFGEGSWLTVV.

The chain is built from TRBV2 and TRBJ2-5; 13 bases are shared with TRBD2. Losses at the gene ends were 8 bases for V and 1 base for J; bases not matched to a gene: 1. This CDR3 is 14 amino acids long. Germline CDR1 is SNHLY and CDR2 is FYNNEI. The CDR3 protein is CASGLAGAQETQYF. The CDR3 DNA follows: TGTGCCAGCGGACTAGCGGGAGCCCAAGAGACCCAGTACTTC.

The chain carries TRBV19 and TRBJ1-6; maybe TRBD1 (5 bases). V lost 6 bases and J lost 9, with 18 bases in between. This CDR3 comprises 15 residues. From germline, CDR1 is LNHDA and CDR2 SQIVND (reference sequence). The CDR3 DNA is TGTGCCAGTAGCCCTAGCCGGGACTGGGGTTCACCCCTCCACTTT. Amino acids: CASSPSRDWGSPLHF.

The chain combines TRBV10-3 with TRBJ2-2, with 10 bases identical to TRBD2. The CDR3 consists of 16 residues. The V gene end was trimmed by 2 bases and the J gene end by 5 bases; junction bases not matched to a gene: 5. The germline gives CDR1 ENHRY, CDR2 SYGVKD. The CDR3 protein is CAISEAAGGRTGELFF. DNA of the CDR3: TGTGCCATCAGTGAGGCAGCGGGGGGGCGTACCGGGGAGCTGTTTTTT.

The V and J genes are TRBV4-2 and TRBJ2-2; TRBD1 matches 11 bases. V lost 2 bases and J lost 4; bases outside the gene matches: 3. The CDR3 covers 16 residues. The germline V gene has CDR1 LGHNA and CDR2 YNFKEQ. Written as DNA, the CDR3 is TGTGCCAGCAGCCAAAAGGGACAGGGGGGCACCGGGGAGCTGTTTTTT. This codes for CASSQKGQGGTGELFF.

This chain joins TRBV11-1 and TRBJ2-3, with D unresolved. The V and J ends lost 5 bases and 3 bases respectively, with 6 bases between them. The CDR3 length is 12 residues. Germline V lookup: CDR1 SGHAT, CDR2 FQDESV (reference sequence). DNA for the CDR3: TGTGCCAGCAGCCCACAGACAGATACGCAGTATTTT. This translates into CASSPQTDTQYF. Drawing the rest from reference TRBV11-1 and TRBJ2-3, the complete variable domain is EAEVAQSPRYKITEKSQAVAFWCDPISGHATLYWYRQILGQGPELLVQFQDESVVDDSQLPKDRFSAERLKGVDSTLKIQPAELGDSAMYLCASSPQTDTQYFGPGTRLTVL.

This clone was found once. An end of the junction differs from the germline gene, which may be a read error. Here the CDR3 DNA reads TGTGCCAGCAGCGAAGGGACAGGGGGGTCCTACGAGCAGTACTTC. Protein: CASSEGTGGSYEQYF. V and J are TRBV6-1 and TRBJ2-7, with 11 bases aligning to TRBD1. The CDR3 is 15 amino acids. Germline V CDR1 and CDR2: MNHNS, SASEGT.

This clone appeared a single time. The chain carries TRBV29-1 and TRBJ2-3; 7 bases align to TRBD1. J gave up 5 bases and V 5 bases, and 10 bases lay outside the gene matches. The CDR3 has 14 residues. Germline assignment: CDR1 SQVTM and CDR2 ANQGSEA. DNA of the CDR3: TGCAGCGTTAGAAGTTGGCAGGGGGAAGATACGCAGTATTTT. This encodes CSVRSWQGEDTQYF.

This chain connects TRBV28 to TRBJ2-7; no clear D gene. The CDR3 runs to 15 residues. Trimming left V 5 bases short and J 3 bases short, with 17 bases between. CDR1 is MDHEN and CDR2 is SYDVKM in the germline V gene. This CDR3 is CASSIDQAPLYEQYF. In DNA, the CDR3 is TGTGCCAGCAGTATCGATCAGGCTCCACTCTACGAGCAGTACTTC. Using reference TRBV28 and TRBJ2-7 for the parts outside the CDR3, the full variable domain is DVKVTQSSRYLVKRTGEKVFLECVQDMDHENMFWYRQDPGLGLRLIYFSYDVKMKEKGDIPEGYSVSREKKERFSLILESASTNQTSMYLCASSIDQAPLYEQYFGPGTRLTVT.

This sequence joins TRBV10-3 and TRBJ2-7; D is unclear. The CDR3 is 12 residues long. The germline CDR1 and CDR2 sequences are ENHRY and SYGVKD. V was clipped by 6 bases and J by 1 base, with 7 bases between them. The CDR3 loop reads CAIRNTSYEQYF. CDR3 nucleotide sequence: TGTGCCATCAGAAACACATCCTACGAGCAGTACTTC.

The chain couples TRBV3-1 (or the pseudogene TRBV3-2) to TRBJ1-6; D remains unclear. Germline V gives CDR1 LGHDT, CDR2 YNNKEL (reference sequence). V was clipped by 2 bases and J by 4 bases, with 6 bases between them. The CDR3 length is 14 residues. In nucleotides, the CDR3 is TGTGCCAGCAGCCAAACGGGGTATAATTCACCCCTCCACTTT. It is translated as CASSQTGYNSPLHF.

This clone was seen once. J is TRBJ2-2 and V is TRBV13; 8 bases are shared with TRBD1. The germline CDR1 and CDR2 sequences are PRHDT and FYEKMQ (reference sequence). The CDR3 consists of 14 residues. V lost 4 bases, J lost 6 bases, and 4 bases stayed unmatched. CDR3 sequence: CASSSGGSSGELFF. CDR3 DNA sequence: TGTGCCAGCAGCTCAGGGGGCTCCTCCGGGGAGCTGTTTTTT. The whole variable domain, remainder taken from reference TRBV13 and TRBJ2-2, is AAGVIQSPRHLIKEKRETATLKCYPIPRHDTVYWYQQGPGQDPQFLISFYEKMQSDKGSIPDRFSAQQFSDYHSELNMSSLELGDSALYFCASSSGGSSGELFFGEGSRLTVL.

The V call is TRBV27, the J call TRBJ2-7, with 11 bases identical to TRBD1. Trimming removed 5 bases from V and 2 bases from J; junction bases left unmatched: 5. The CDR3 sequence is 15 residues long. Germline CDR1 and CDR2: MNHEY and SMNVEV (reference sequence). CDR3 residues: CASSLGQGDPYEQYF. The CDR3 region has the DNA TGTGCCAGCAGTCTGGGACAGGGGGATCCCTACGAGCAGTACTTC.

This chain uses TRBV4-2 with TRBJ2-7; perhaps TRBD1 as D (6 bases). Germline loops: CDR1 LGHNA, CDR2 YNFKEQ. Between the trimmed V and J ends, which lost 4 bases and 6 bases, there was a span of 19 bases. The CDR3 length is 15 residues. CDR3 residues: CASSPGHWGHGEQYF. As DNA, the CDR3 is TGTGCCAGCAGCCCTGGACACTGGGGGCATGGCGAGCAGTACTTC.

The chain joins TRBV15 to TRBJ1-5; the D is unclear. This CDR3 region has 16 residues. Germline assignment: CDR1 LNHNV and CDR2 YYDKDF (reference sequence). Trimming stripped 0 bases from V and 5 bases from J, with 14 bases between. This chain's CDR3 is CATSRDTNFEDQPQHF. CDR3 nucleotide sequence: TGTGCCACCAGCAGAGACACTAATTTTGAGGATCAGCCCCAGCATTTT.

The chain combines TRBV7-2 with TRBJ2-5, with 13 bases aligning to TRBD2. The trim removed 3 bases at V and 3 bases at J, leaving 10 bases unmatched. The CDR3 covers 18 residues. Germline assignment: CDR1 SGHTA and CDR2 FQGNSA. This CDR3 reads CASSFRLAGGPREETQYF. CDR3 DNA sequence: TGTGCCAGCAGCTTCCGACTAGCGGGGGGCCCGAGGGAAGAGACCCAGTACTTC.

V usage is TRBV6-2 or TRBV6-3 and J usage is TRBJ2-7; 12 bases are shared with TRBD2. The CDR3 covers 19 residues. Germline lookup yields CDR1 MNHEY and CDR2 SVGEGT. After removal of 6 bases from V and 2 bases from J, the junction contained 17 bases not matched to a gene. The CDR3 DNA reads TGTGCCAGCAGCCCTGACGGACTAGCGGGGCCAATCGGAACCTACGAGCAGTACTTC. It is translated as CASSPDGLAGPIGTYEQYF.

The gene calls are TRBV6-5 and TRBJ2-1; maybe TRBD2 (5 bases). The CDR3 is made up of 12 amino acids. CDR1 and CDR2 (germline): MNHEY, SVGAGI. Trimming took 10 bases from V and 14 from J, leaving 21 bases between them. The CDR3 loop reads CATQKISGGKFF. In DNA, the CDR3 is TGTGCCACCCAAAAGATTTCAGGAGGCAAGTTCTTC.

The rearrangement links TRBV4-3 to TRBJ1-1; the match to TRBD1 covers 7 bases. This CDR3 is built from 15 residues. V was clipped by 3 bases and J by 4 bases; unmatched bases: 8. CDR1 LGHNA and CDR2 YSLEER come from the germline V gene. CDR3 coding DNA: TGCGCCAGCAGCCAGGATACAGGGGTTGGCACTGAAGCTTTCTTT. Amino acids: CASSQDTGVGTEAFF.